This record looks at one T cell receptor beta chain sequence and its context. The antigen is not known. This entry belongs to a study of cytomegalovirus exposure and HLA in healthy donors. Study conclusions and caveats: As a later analysis revealed, the rate of TCR association differed by HLA locus, with DRB1 most and HLA-C fewest. Specificity of three CMV-associated chains for CMV antigens was verified in vitro. It was reportedly the case that the classifier diagnosed cytomegalovirus status with high specificity and sensitivity.

The primer mix had 60 Vbeta and 13 Jbeta primers. This table comes from immunoSEQ multiplex PCR, and its TCRdb copy is limited to in-frame clones, with some not included. Among some 110,000 clones listed, around 72% were seen once. Germline CDR1 and CDR2: MNHEY and SMNVEV (reference sequence). V was clipped by 3 bases and J by 0 bases, with 6 bases between them. There are 14 residues in the CDR3. This TCR came from a male donor in good health and CMV-seronegative. Input material: PBMCs. The J gene is TRBJ1-5, the V gene TRBV27; tentatively, D is TRBD1 (5 bases). The DNA for the CDR3 is TGTGCCAGCAGTTTGGGGGGTAGCAATCAGCCCCAGCATTTT. It yields the protein CASSLGGSNQPQHF.